This T cell receptor (beta chain) was sequenced in a study of blood T cell repertoires in COVID-19. Study overall: The origin of the acute and convalescent COVID-19 samples was the United States, Italy and Spain. In each case, the material was cDNA or gDNA derived from T cells, B-cell-depleted T cells, or PBMCs.

Original analysis: Amplified reference gene primers provided the basis for estimating nucleated cell counts. Assay used: immunoSEQ multiplex PCR; TCRdb lists only in-frame clones, some missing. V and J calls and clone size come straight from that table; D and trimming were deduced from the DNA. The table lists more than 200,000 clones, approximately 91% of them singletons. CDR1 and CDR2 (germline): KGHSH, LQKENI. Trimming removed 1 base at V and 4 bases at J, with 16 bases between. The CDR3 is 16 residues long. The sample comprised peripheral blood. The clonotype comes from a human donor in a cohort sampled during active COVID-19. This chain uses TRBV18 with TRBJ1-2, with D perhaps matching TRBD1 (6 bases). Here the CDR3 reads CASSPRGQRRGYGYTF. The CDR3 DNA follows: TGTGCCAGCTCACCACGGGGGCAACGCAGGGGCTATGGCTACACCTTC.